This T cell receptor beta chain is drawn from a study of graft-versus-host responses after intestinal transplantation (dated by TCRdb to about 2021). About the study as a whole: Recipients received multivisceral, liver-intestinal, or isolated intestinal transplants. Anti-thymocyte globulin induction was given to all recipients, followed by maintenance tacrolimus and steroids for around three years. After intestinal transplantation, graft-versus-host and host-versus-graft alloreactive T cell clones were followed in the graft, circulation and bone marrow using bulk TCR-beta CDR3 sequencing. Alloreactive clones were identified by sequencing pre-transplant mixed lymphocyte reaction products and comparing these products with unstimulated pre-transplant donor and recipient T cells. The cohort enrolled about two dozen intestinal transplant recipients including one retransplant, and 3 patients lacking pretransplant specimens were excluded. A peak of at least 4% donor T cells among recipient peripheral blood mononuclear cells was the definition used for donor T cell macrochimerism. Instead of going to the commercial service, samples from three later patients were sequenced in-house on an Illumina MiSeq and processed with MiXCR.

In regard to this clone: Base qualities are not at hand, and no much larger clone is one base apart.

Here V drops 4 bases and J drops 1 base, and the junction holds 6 bases not matched to any gene. The CDR3 spans 15 residues, from the cysteine through the phenylalanine. Of all the DNA, just the CDR3 is kept, 45 bases in frame from base 1. CDR1 and CDR2, per the germline V gene (reference sequence), are MNHEY and SMNVEV. The library relied on the immunoSEQ multiplex PCR assay. For most patients, genomic DNA was isolated using the Qiagen DNeasy Blood and Tissue Kit and was shipped frozen to Adaptive Biotechnologies for TCR sequencing. For most patients, genomic DNA was subjected to high-throughput TCR-beta CDR3 sequencing by Adaptive Biotechnologies. The published analysis was carried out like this. Adaptive's ImmunoSEQ software supplied the TCR sequencing data for 15 to 20 patients, while MiXCR and VDJtools were used to process a few other patients. To correct CD4 versus CD8 sorting errors, any sequence found in both subsets at a frequency ratio below 5:1 was removed. CDR3 nucleotide sequences shared by donor and recipient were removed because the origin of these sequences could not be assigned. Alloreactive clones required at least 2-fold expansion over unstimulated cells and minimum CFSE-low frequency of 0.002% (template counts) or 0.001% (read counts). Clones were considered mappable if detected in sequenced pre-transplant spleen, lymph node, or MLR CFSE-low populations of the donor or recipient. Cumulative frequency of alloreactive clones was calculated as a percentage of all sequences weighted by copy number. This is the immuneACCESS table as TCRdb keeps it, with only in-frame sequences that have V and J called. A part of the clones is gone; compared with another copy, unresolved V genes explain less than half, and the rest is unexplained. That table furnishes V, J and clone size, whereas the DNA furnished D and trimming. Across this sample there are thousands of clones, with 33% seen only once. About a third of the sample is taken by the ten largest.

Explained via the paper, the time point label denotes: cells obtained before transplantation from donor or recipient. In the mixed lymphocyte reactions, roughly 200,000 CFSE-labeled pre-transplant responders were plated with roughly 200,000 irradiated violet-dye-labeled stimulators and cultured for approximately 6 days. After the mixed lymphocyte reaction, proliferating CD3+CD4+CFSE-low and CD3+CD8+CFSE-low responder cells were FACS-sorted on a BD Influx sorter. The paper's findings and limits, for the study overall: GvH clones were detected in recipient bone marrow, and some of these GvH clones were observed earlier in ileal mucosa or blood, consistent with an intestinal mucosal origin. High GvH to HvG T cell clonal ratios were observed in the allografts of patients with donor T cell macrochimerism. The relatively low number and heterogeneity of intestinal transplant patients limited the conclusions. Early after transplant, peak levels of circulating GvH clones were found to be associated with declines in HvG clones.

The sequence was obtained from a human patient who received an intestinal transplant. The chain is assembled from TRBV27 and TRBJ1-1; the junction holds 7 bases that match TRBD1. The material was alloreactive CD8+ T cells from a mixed lymphocyte reaction culture, obtained before intestinal transplant. The cell subset or site label on this specimen signifies: CFSE-low proliferating T cells sorted from approximately 6-day pre-transplant mixed lymphocyte reaction (GvH or HvG direction). The DNA is TGTGCCAGCAGTTCTAAGGGGGCAGGGAACACTGAAGCTTTCTTT. Translated, it gives CASSSKGAGNTEAFF.